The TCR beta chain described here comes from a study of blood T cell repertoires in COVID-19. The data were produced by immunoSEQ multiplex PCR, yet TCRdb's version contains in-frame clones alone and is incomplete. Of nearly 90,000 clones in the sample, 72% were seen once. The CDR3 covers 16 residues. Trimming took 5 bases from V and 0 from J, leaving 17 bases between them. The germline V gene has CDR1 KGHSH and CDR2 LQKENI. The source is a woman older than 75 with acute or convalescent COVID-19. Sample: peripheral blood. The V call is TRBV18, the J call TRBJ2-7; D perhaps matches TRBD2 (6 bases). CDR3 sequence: CASSYLGGANSYEQYF. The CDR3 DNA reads TGTGCCAGCTCATACCTTGGCGGGGCAAACTCCTACGAGCAGTACTTC.